The clone carrying this T cell receptor (beta chain) has ten or more counts. What it recognizes is unknown. cDNA molecules carried unique molecular identifiers, and template switching added a universal primer site. TCRdb recomputed calls from the 5' RACE reads with MiXCR, one row per CDR3 protein. The sample comprises roughly 750,000 distinct CDR3 sequences, 21% of which are singletons, and roughly 4% rests with the top ten. This sample was taken from a study of identical twins. CDR3 length: 14 residues. The germline V gene has CDR1 SGHDN and CDR2 FVKESK. V lost 1 base and J lost 10; bases outside the gene matches: 7. Every one of the donors was a healthy Caucasian. Findings and caveats of the study: Cord blood's abundant beta clonotypes had fewer insertions, unlike memory repertoires.

This sample was shared with a second study, whose subject was T cells expressing NK-cell markers. That work adds: HCMV specificity was not established for the expanded NKG2C+ T cell clones.

V and J are TRBV14 and TRBJ2-7; TRBD1 matches at 10 bases. This sequence originates from a woman in her late teens or twenties in good health. Specimen: PBMCs. CDR3 sequence (DNA): TGTGCCAGCAGCCAAGCGGGGACAGGGGTGGAACAGTACTTC. Its protein product is CASSQAGTGVEQYF.